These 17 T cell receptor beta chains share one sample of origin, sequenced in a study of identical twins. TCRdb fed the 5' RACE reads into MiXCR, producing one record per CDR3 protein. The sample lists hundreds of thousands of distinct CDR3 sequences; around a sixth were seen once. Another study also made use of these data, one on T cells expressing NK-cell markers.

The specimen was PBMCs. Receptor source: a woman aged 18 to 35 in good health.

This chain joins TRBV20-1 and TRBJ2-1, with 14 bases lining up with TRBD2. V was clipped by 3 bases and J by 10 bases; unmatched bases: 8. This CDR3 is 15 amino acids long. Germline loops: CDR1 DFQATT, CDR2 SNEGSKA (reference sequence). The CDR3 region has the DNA TGCAGTGCTAGGACTAGCGGGAGGGCCGTAGGGGAGCAGTTCTTC. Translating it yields CSARTSGRAVGEQFF.

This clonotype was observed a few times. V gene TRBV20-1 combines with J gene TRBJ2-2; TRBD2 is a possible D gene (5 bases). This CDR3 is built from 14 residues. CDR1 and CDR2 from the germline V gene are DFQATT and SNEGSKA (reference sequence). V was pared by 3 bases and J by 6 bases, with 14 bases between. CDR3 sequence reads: CSASPHSAPGELFF. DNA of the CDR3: TGCAGTGCTAGTCCCCATAGCGCCCCCGGGGAGCTGTTTTTT.

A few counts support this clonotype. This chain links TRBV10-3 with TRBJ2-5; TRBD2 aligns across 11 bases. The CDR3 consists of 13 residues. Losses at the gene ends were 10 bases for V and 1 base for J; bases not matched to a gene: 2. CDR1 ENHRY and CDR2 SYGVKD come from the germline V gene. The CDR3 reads CASTSGSQETQYF. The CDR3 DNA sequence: TGTGCCAGCACTAGCGGGAGCCAAGAGACCCAGTACTTC.

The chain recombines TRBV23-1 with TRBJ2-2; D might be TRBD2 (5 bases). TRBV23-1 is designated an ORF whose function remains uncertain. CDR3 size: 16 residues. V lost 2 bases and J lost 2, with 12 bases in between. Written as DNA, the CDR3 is TGCGCCAGCAGTCAAGTCGGGGAGACCAACACCGGGGAGCTGTTTTTT. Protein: CASSQVGETNTGELFF.

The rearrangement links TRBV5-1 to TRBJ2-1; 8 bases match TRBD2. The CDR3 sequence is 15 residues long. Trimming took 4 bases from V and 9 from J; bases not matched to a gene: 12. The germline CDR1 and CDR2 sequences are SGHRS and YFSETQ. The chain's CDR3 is CASSPGVGLEPEQFF. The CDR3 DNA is TGCGCCAGCAGCCCCGGGGTGGGACTAGAACCTGAGCAGTTCTTC. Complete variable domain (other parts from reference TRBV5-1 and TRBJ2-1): KAGVTQTPRYLIKTRGQQVTLSCSPISGHRSVSWYQQTPGQGLQFLFEYFSETQRNKGNFPGRFSGRQFSNSRSEMNVSTLELGDSALYLCASSPGVGLEPEQFFGPGTRLTVL.

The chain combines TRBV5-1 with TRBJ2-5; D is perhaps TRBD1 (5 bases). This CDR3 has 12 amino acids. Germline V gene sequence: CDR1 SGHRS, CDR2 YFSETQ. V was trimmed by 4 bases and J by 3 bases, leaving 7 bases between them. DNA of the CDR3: TGCGCCAGCAGCCAGGGTGAAGAGACCCAGTACTTC. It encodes CASSQGEETQYF. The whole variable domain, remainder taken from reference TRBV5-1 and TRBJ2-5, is KAGVTQTPRYLIKTRGQQVTLSCSPISGHRSVSWYQQTPGQGLQFLFEYFSETQRNKGNFPGRFSGRQFSNSRSEMNVSTLELGDSALYLCASSQGEETQYFGPGTRLLVL.

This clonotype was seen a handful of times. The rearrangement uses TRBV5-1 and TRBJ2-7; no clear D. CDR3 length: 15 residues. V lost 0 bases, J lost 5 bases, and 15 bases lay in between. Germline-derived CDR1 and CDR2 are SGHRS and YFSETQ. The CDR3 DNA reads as TGCGCCAGCAGCTTGGCCGATAGGGTAGCCCACGAGCAGTACTTC. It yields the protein CASSLADRVAHEQYF.

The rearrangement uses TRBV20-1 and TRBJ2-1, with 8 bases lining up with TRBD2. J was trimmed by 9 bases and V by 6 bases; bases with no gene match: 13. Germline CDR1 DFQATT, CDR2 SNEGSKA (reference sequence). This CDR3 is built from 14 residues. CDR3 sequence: CSAKAPGGPFEQFF. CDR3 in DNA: TGCAGTGCCAAAGCTCCGGGAGGGCCGTTTGAGCAGTTCTTC.

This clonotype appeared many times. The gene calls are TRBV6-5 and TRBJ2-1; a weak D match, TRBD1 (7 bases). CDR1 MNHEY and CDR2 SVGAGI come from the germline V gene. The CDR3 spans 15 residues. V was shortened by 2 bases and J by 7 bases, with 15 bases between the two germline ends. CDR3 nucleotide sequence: TGTGCCAGCAGTTACACTCCGCCAGGGGGGAATGAGCAGTTCTTC. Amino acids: CASSYTPPGGNEQFF.

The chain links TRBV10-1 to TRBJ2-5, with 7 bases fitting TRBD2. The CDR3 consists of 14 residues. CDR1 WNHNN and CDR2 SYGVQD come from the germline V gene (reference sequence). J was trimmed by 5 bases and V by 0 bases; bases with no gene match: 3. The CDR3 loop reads CASSESTSVETQYF. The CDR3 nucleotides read TGCGCCAGCAGTGAGTCTACTAGCGTTGAGACCCAGTACTTC.

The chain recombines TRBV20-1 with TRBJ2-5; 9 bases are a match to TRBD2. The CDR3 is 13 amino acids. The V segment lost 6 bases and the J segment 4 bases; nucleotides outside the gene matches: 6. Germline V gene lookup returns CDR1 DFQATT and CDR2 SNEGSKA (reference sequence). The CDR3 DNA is TGCAGTGCGGGTCTAGCGGGGCTAGAGACCCAGTACTTC. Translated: CSAGLAGLETQYF.

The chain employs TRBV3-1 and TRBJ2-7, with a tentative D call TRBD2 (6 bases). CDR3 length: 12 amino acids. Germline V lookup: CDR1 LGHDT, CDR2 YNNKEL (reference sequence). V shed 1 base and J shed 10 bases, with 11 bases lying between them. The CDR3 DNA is TGTGCCAGCAGCCAAGGACGGGGGTCTCAGTACTTC. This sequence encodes CASSQGRGSQYF.

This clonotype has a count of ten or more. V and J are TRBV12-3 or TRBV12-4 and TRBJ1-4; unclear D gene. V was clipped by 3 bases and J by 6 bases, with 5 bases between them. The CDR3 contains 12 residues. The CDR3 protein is CASSLTHEKLFF. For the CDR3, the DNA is TGTGCCAGCAGTTTGACGCATGAAAAACTGTTTTTT.

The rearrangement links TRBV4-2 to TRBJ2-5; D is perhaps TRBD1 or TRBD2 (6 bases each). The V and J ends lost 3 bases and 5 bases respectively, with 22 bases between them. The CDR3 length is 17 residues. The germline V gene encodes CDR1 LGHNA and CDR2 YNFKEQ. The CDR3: CASSQGGPTKGLETQYF. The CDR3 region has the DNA TGTGCCAGCAGCCAGGGGGGCCCTACGAAGGGTTTGGAGACCCAGTACTTC.

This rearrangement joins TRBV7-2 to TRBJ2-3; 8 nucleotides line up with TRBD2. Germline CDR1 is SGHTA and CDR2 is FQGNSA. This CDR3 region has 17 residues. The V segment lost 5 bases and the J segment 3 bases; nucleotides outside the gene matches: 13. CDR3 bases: TGTGCCAGCAGCCCAGGGGATAGCGGGATGTTTACAGATACGCAGTATTTT. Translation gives CASSPGDSGMFTDTQYF. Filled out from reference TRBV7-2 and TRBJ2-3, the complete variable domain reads GAGVSQSPSNKVTEKGKDVELRCDPISGHTALYWYRQSLGQGLEFLIYFQGNSAPDKSGLPSDRFSAERTGGSVSTLTIQRTQQEDSAVYLCASSPGDSGMFTDTQYFGPGTRLTVL.

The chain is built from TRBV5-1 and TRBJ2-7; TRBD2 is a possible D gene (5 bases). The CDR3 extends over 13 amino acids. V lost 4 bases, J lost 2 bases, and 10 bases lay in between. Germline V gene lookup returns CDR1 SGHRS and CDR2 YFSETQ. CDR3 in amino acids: CASSTTRAYEQYF. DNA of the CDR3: TGCGCCAGCAGCACAACGAGGGCCTACGAGCAGTACTTC.

CDR3 DNA sequence: TGTGCCAGCAGCTTGGGACTAGCGGCCGGGGAGCAGTTCTTC. Amino acids: CASSLGLAAGEQFF. This chain uses TRBV7-9 with TRBJ2-1; 11 bases are a match to TRBD2. Germline V gene sequence: CDR1 SEHNR, CDR2 FQNEAQ (reference sequence). Trimming removed 3 bases from V and 10 bases from J; junction bases left unmatched: 5. The CDR3 extends over 14 amino acids.